These 20 T cell receptor beta chains came from one sample sequenced in a study of patients and donors after allogeneic stem cell transplantation. MiXCR was run by TCRdb on the RT-PCR reads, yielding one entry per CDR3 protein. This sample carries about 76,000 distinct CDR3 sequences, 26% of them seen once, and the ten largest clones take less than 30%. Specimen: blood, either unsorted or a sorted T cell fraction (not recorded which). All receptors derive from a human donor who was either an allogeneic HSCT recipient or a stem cell or donor lymphocyte infusion donor (not recorded which). It is not recorded whose cells these are; they may come from a transplant donor.

This clonotype was observed a handful of times. This sequence joins TRBV5-1 and TRBJ1-1, with D perhaps matching TRBD1 (5 bases). With 1 base removed from V and 5 bases from J, the gap between germline ends came to 15 bases. CDR1 is SGHRS and CDR2 is YFSETQ in the germline V gene. CDR3 length: 15 amino acids. The CDR3 DNA is TGCGCCAGCAGCTTGTCAGGGTTCCGGGTGACTGAAGCTTTCTTT. Protein sequence: CASSLSGFRVTEAFF.

The chain uses TRBV5-1 and TRBJ1-2; D not resolved. This CDR3 contains 13 residues. The germline CDR1 and CDR2 sequences are SGHRS and YFSETQ. V lost 0 bases, J lost 6 bases, and 9 bases lay in between. CDR3 in DNA: TGCGCCAGCAGCTTGGAGGGCGTGGATGGCTACACCTTC. It translates to CASSLEGVDGYTF.

This clonotype was seen only a few times. The V and J genes are TRBV7-9 and TRBJ1-1; D ambiguous. CDR1 is SEHNR, CDR2 FQNEAQ, per germline (reference sequence). The V gene lost 3 bases and the J gene lost 3 bases, with 8 bases spanning the gap. The CDR3 is 13 residues long. CDR3: CASSFEVDTEAFF. The CDR3 region has the DNA TGTGCCAGCAGCTTTGAGGTTGACACTGAAGCTTTCTTT.

V is TRBV10-3 and J is TRBJ1-1; 7 bases are a match to TRBD1. Germline-derived CDR1 and CDR2 are ENHRY and SYGVKD. J gave up 6 bases and V 4 bases, and 5 bases lay outside the gene matches. CDR3 size: 13 residues. CDR3 loop: CAISVGTEAEAFF. In DNA form, the CDR3 reads TGTGCCATCAGTGTAGGGACAGAAGCTGAAGCTTTCTTT.

The chain joins TRBV7-9 to TRBJ2-7, with 11 bases identical to TRBD2. J was trimmed by 2 bases and V by 1 base; bases with no gene match: 4. The CDR3 is 16 residues long. Germline V gene sequence: CDR1 SEHNR, CDR2 FQNEAQ (reference sequence). The CDR3 DNA is TGTGCCAGCAGCTTAGTTACTAGCGGGAGCCCCTACGAGCAGTACTTC. It encodes CASSLVTSGSPYEQYF.

A few counts support this clonotype. The chain combines TRBV6-4 with TRBJ1-5, with D perhaps matching TRBD1 (5 bases). The CDR3 contains 15 residues. V was cut by 3 bases and J by 0 bases, with 9 bases left in between. CDR1 and CDR2 (germline): MRHNA, SNTAGT. The CDR3 is CASSEKGNSNQPQHF. The CDR3 DNA sequence: TGTGCCAGCAGTGAGAAGGGGAATAGCAATCAGCCCCAGCATTTT.

This clonotype was seen only a few times. V usage is TRBV7-9 and J usage is TRBJ2-5; D unresolved. Trimming shortened V by 4 bases and J by 2 bases, and 11 bases separated the two germline ends. CDR1 and CDR2 (germline): SEHNR, FQNEAQ (reference sequence). This CDR3 has 14 amino acids. The CDR3 sequence: CASSSLSWQETQYF. The DNA of the CDR3 is TGTGCCAGCAGCTCCTTGTCGTGGCAAGAGACCCAGTACTTC.

The rearrangement joins TRBV12-3 or TRBV12-4 to TRBJ2-2; TRBD1 or TRBD2 may be the D gene (5 bases each). This CDR3 has 18 residues. Trimming cost V 7 bases and J 1 base, with 22 bases left between them. CDR3 amino acids: CASIPILTGGWNTGELFF. As DNA, the CDR3 is TGTGCCAGCATTCCCATCCTCACTGGGGGTTGGAACACCGGGGAGCTGTTTTTT.

The chain is built from TRBV12-3 or TRBV12-4 and TRBJ2-7; either TRBD1 or TRBD2 may fit D (5 bases each). This CDR3 spans 14 amino acids. V lost 7 bases, J lost 7 bases, and 20 bases lay in between. CDR3 sequence reads: CASILSGTPREQYF. CDR3 nucleotide sequence: TGTGCCAGCATCCTATCGGGGACCCCGAGGGAGCAGTACTTC.

V and J are TRBV7-2 and TRBJ2-1; 13 bases agree with TRBD2. The germline V gene has CDR1 SGHTA and CDR2 FQGNSA. The CDR3 extends over 19 amino acids. The V and J ends lost 1 base and 3 bases, in that order; junction bases with no gene match: 9. The chain's CDR3 is CASSLVNWTSGGHYNEQFF. The CDR3 bases are TGTGCCAGCAGCTTAGTTAATTGGACTAGCGGGGGTCACTACAATGAGCAGTTCTTC.

This clonotype occurred a few times. The DNA of the CDR3 is TGCGCCAGCAGAAAGAGGGGACTTTCGGGCAATCAGCCCCAGCATTTT. It specifies CASRKRGLSGNQPQHF. The V gene is TRBV5-1, the J gene TRBJ1-5, with a possible D match to TRBD1 (5 bases). CDR3 length equals 16 residues. Germline CDR1 and CDR2: SGHRS and YFSETQ. V was trimmed by 5 bases and J by 2 bases, leaving 17 bases between them.

The rearrangement joins TRBV28 to TRBJ2-5, with a tentative D call TRBD2 (6 bases). This CDR3 has 16 residues. The germline gives CDR1 MDHEN, CDR2 SYDVKM. Deletions cut 2 bases from V and 1 base from J, with 14 bases between. The CDR3 protein is CASSLGFRDFQETQYF. The DNA of the CDR3 is TGTGCCAGCAGTTTAGGGTTCCGGGACTTCCAAGAGACCCAGTACTTC.

The V gene is TRBV9, the J gene TRBJ2-3, with 10 bases matching TRBD1. The CDR3 spans 14 residues. Germline loops: CDR1 SGDLS, CDR2 YYNGEE. V was pared by 0 bases and J by 8 bases, with 3 bases of the junction left unmatched. The CDR3 nucleotides are TGTGCCAGCAGCGTAGTGGGACAGGGGCCTACGCAGTATTTT. This codes for CASSVVGQGPTQYF.

The CDR3 DNA sequence: TGCGCCAGCAGCTTGGCCGGGACTAGCTGGTCGTACTTC. Protein product: CASSLAGTSWSYF. The V call is TRBV5-1, the J call TRBJ2-7, with 9 bases matching TRBD2. J lost 12 bases, V lost 0 bases, and 7 bases had no gene match. CDR1 SGHRS and CDR2 YFSETQ come from the germline V gene. This CDR3 is built from 13 residues.

This clonotype was seen ten or more times. CDR3 bases: TGTGCCACCAGCAGAGAAGGAAGGGGAAGGGATCAGCCCCAGCATTTT. Amino acids: CATSREGRGRDQPQHF. The chain joins TRBV15 to TRBJ1-5, with a tentative D call TRBD1 (5 bases). Germline values: CDR1 LNHNV, CDR2 YYDKDF (reference sequence). This CDR3 is 16 amino acids long. The V gene lost 0 bases and the J gene lost 5 bases, with 14 bases spanning the gap.

This clonotype has just a few counts. The chain couples TRBV5-6 to TRBJ1-1, with no clear D. V lost 4 bases and J lost 0, with 19 bases in between. CDR3 length: 17 amino acids. Per germline, CDR1 SGHDT and CDR2 YYEEEE. This chain's CDR3 is CASSLYDAEIMNTEAFF. DNA of the CDR3: TGTGCCAGCAGCCTATATGATGCAGAAATCATGAACACTGAAGCTTTCTTT.

This clonotype was seen more than once but under ten times. J is TRBJ2-5 and V is TRBV10-3; unclear D gene. Looked up from germline, CDR1 is ENHRY and CDR2 is SYGVKD. This CDR3 is built from 14 residues. The ends were cut back, 0 bases at V and 1 base at J, with 6 bases in the middle. CDR3 region: CAISESEGQETQYF. Written as DNA, the CDR3 is TGTGCCATCAGTGAGTCTGAAGGCCAAGAGACCCAGTACTTC.

The chain employs TRBV9 and TRBJ2-4; D gene unclear. The CDR3 runs to 18 residues. V lost 1 base, J lost 0 bases, and 17 bases lay in between. Germline loops: CDR1 SGDLS, CDR2 YYNGEE. CDR3 DNA: TGTGCCAGCAGCGTACCCCTCTCTGTGGGTTTAGCCAAAAACATTCAGTACTTC. It encodes CASSVPLSVGLAKNIQYF.

This clonotype was found a few times. This chain uses TRBV20-1 with TRBJ1-2, with TRBD1 matching 7 bases. Trimming took 5 bases from V and 6 from J; bases not matched to a gene: 3. Germline V gives CDR1 DFQATT, CDR2 SNEGSKA (reference sequence). CDR3 length: 11 residues. The CDR3 DNA sequence: TGCAGTGCTGAGACAGGGCATGGCTACACCTTC. Its translation is CSAETGHGYTF.

The table lists this clonotype with many counts. This chain joins TRBV4-1 and TRBJ1-1, with 8 positions matching TRBD1. Germline CDR1 and CDR2: MGHRA and YSYEKL. The trim removed 3 bases at V and 5 bases at J, leaving 5 bases unmatched. This CDR3 spans 14 amino acids. CDR3 residues: CASSQQGARTEAFF. Written as DNA, the CDR3 is TGCGCCAGCAGCCAGCAGGGGGCGCGGACTGAAGCTTTCTTT.